Below are 20 T cell receptor delta chains sequenced from a single sample in a study of γδ T cells in repeated Plasmodium falciparum infection. TCRdb reprocessed the multiplex PCR reads through CATT. The table includes 55,000 to 70,000 delta-chain clones, roughly 1.8% detected once. Vgamma9/Vdelta2+ and Vdelta2-negative gammadelta T cells were flow-sorted from PBMC for bulk sequencing. Sequencing was carried out using gamma-delta T cells from blood. The receptors come from a pool of human donors (malaria-infected and uninfected, not separated).

This clone came up many times. This DNA translates differently at residue 10 from the TCRdb protein, which is that of a much larger clone; a read error is likely, and the protein shown is the DNA's own translation. The CDR3 loop reads CALGELFPISGESGKLIF. The DNA for the CDR3 is TGTGCTCTTGGGGAACTTTTCCCCATTTCGGGCGAATCTGGTAAACTCATCTTT. The chain recombines TRDV1 with TRDJ1; D call uncertain. TCRdb offers no J gene call, so here the DNA was matched to germline to obtain one. Between the trimmed V and J ends, which lost 0 bases and 7 bases, there was a span of 24 bases. Germline V gene lookup returns CDR1 TSWWSYY and CDR2 QGS. The CDR3 consists of 18 residues.

This clone showed up just a few times. A read error likely explains why the TCRdb protein, taken from a much larger clone, differs from this DNA's translation at residue 4; the protein shown is translated from the DNA. V is TRDV3 and J is TRDJ1, with 11 bases fitting TRDD3. The CDR3 consists of 19 residues. The V and J ends lost 3 bases and 2 bases, in that order; junction bases with no gene match: 20. In germline, CDR1 is TVYSNPD, CDR2 GDNSRS (reference sequence). CDR3 sequence (DNA): TGTGCCTTCAGCTTCTGTTACTGGGGGATAGACCCGGGGACCGATAAACTCATCTTT. Translating gives CAFSFCYWGIDPGTDKLIF.

This clone has a count of ten or more. A read error likely explains why the TCRdb protein, taken from a much larger clone, differs from this DNA's translation at residue 17; the protein shown is translated from the DNA. The V and J genes are TRDV1 and TRDJ1, with 8 bases identical to TRDD3. The trim removed 7 bases at V and 4 bases at J, leaving 32 bases unmatched. The CDR3 is made up of 22 amino acids. Germline lookup yields CDR1 TSWWSYY and CDR2 QGS. The CDR3 coding sequence is TGTGCTCTTGAGGCCCCGCCGTCCCATACTGGGGGCCGACAACTGTACATCGATAAACTCATCTTT. It translates to CALEAPPSHTGGRQLYIDKLIF.

In this sample, this clone turned up a few times. A read error likely explains this, since a far larger clone differs by one base. Other DNA sequences in the sample encode the same CDR3. The rearrangement links TRDV2 to TRDJ1; no clear D gene. TCRdb is silent on the J gene; assignment here came from matching the DNA to germline. The germline V gene encodes CDR1 GEAIGNYY and CDR2 EKD. V was cut by 0 bases and J by 0 bases, with 13 bases left in between. The CDR3 is 16 residues long. In nucleotides, the CDR3 is TGTGCCTGTGACACCGCGTATTGGGCGTACACCGATAAACTCATCTTT. Amino acids: CACDTAYWAYTDKLIF.

Comment on this clone: One base separates it from a far larger clone, so it is likely a read error. At the DNA level, this CDR3 is encoded by other sequences in the same sample as well. The rearrangement uses TRDV3 and TRDJ2; weak D call: TRDD3 (7 bases). No J gene is reported in TCRdb; it was inferred here by comparing the DNA with germline. The CDR3 is made up of 24 amino acids. Germline lookup yields CDR1 TVYSNPD and CDR2 GDNSRS (reference sequence). Trimming left V 0 bases short and J 7 bases short, with 45 bases between. CDR3 region: CAFRFYRNYEGIYWGIVVRAQLFF. In DNA form, the CDR3 reads TGTGCCTTTAGATTCTACCGGAACTACGAGGGAATTTACTGGGGAATAGTGGTTAGAGCACAACTCTTCTTT.

This clone was counted a few times. A far larger clone is one nucleotide away, so this likely arose from a read error. Other DNA sequences within the sample encode an identical CDR3. The chain uses TRDV1 and TRDJ1, with TRDD3 matching 9 bases. CDR1 and CDR2 (germline): TSWWSYY, QGS. V was clipped by 3 bases and J by 4 bases; unmatched bases: 24. The CDR3 length is 21 residues. In nucleotides, the CDR3 is TGTGCTCTTGGGGAGGGAACCCTTCGCCCTGCCAGGTGGGGGATAAGCGATAAACTCATCTTT. Protein: CALGEGTLRPARWGISDKLIF.

This clone was recorded many times. This likely reflects a read error, since a far larger clone is one base away. This sample includes further DNA sequences coding for the same CDR3. The chain recombines TRDV2 with TRDJ1; 9 bases line up with TRDD3. The CDR3 is 16 amino acids. Germline CDR1 is GEAIGNYY and CDR2 is EKD. Losses at the gene ends were 1 base for V and 11 bases for J; bases not matched to a gene: 16. The CDR3 spells CACDTLTGGPDFMLIF. The CDR3, as DNA: TGTGCCTGTGACACTCTTACTGGGGGACCAGACTTTATGCTCATCTTT.

This clone has more than one count but fewer than ten. TCRdb's protein, taken from a much larger clone, differs from this DNA's translation at residue 7, likely owing to a read error; the protein displayed comes from the DNA. The chain carries TRAV38-2/DV8 and TRDJ1; D is uncertain. TCRdb lists no J gene, so it was determined here by aligning the DNA to germline. V shed 2 bases and J shed 0 bases, with 14 bases lying between them. The CDR3 is made up of 16 amino acids. Germline lookup yields CDR1 TSESDYY and CDR2 QEAYKQQN. In DNA, the CDR3 is TGTGCTTATAGGAGGAAACTTACGAAGTACACCGATAAACTCATCTTT. Its protein is CAYRRKLTKYTDKLIF.

With regard to this clone: For this DNA, TCRdb reports the protein of a much larger clone, which diverges at residue 15, most likely from a read error; the protein presented here is translated directly from the DNA. The gene calls are TRDV3 and TRDJ1; the D is unclear. Germline V gene lookup returns CDR1 TVYSNPD and CDR2 GDNSRS (reference sequence). The CDR3 is 17 residues long. The CDR3 bases are TGTGCCTTTAATCCCATCCGGACAACCCCGTACACCGATAAACCCATCTTT. Translating gives CAFNPIRTTPYTDKPIF.

This clone was seen ten or more times. The protein held in TCRdb is that of a much larger clone and does not match this DNA's translation at residue 13, likely because of a read error; the protein shown is translated from the DNA. CDR3 in amino acids: CALGIRPVRNGDRLIF. CDR3 in DNA: TGTGCTCTTGGGATAAGACCCGTTAGGAACGGCGATAGACTCATCTTT. The chain joins TRDV1 to TRDJ1; D is unclear. Germline loops: CDR1 TSWWSYY, CDR2 QGS. The length of the CDR3 is 16 residues.

Comment on this clone: A far larger clone is just one base off, so this is likely a read error. Other DNA sequences in this specimen translate into the identical CDR3. The chain employs TRDV1 and TRDJ1; D may be TRDD2 (6 bases). Because TCRdb records no J gene, it was assigned here through a match of the DNA to germline. CDR3 length: 19 amino acids. The germline V and J ends were trimmed by 5 bases and 0 bases, with 25 bases remaining between them. The V gene's germline CDR1 is TSWWSYY and CDR2 QGS. The CDR3: CALGSSFPGHPAHTDKLIF. The CDR3 region has the DNA TGTGCTCTTGGGTCTTCCTTCCCCGGTCATCCCGCCCACACCGATAAACTCATCTTT.

This clone was counted many times. TCRdb assigns this DNA the protein of a much larger clone, which departs from its translation at residue 20; this likely reflects a read error, and the protein shown comes from translating the DNA. CDR3 bases: TGTGCTCTTGGGGAACTAGGCCTTCACCTACTGGGGATCCTGTACACCGATAAACTCACCTTT. Residues: CALGELGLHLLGILYTDKLTF. The V gene is TRDV1, the J gene TRDJ1; 7 nucleotides line up with TRDD3. Germline CDR1 reads TSWWSYY; CDR2 reads QGS. This CDR3 comprises 21 residues.

Concerning this clone: The protein that TCRdb holds for this DNA derives from a much larger clone and differs from the translated DNA at residue 10, which likely indicates a read error; the protein shown here is translated from the DNA. The chain has TRDV1 and TRDJ1; TRDD2 is a possible D gene (5 bases). Germline matching of the DNA provided the J gene here, since TCRdb leaves it blank. V was cut by 0 bases and J by 10 bases, with 30 bases left in between. CDR3 length equals 19 residues. The V gene's germline CDR1 is TSWWSYY and CDR2 QGS. DNA for the CDR3: TGTGCTCTTGGGGAACTTCCTCCCTCCCCCATGCTTCCCGAGAGGGGACTCATCTTT. Protein product: CALGELPPSPMLPERGLIF.

In regard to this clone: The TCRdb protein comes from a much larger clone and disagrees with this DNA's translation at residue 4, likely due to a read error; the protein given here is derived from the DNA. This chain joins TRDV1 and TRDJ1; possibly TRDD3 for D (5 bases). Germline-derived CDR1 and CDR2 are TSWWSYY and QGS. This CDR3 is 17 amino acids long. CDR3 in DNA: TGTGCTCTTAGGGATCTCACAGGGGGCCCTGCACCCGATAAACTCATCTTT. This translates into CALRDLTGGPAPDKLIF.

The sample holds a few counts of this clone. The protein TCRdb lists belongs to a much larger clone and differs from this DNA's translation at residue 15, which points to a read error; the protein shown is made from the DNA. V gene TRDV3 combines with J gene TRDJ1; possible D gene TRDD3, 9 bases. The J gene was not available in TCRdb and was assigned here by matching the DNA to germline segments. Germline V gene sequence: CDR1 TVYSNPD, CDR2 GDNSRS (reference sequence). The V gene lost 5 bases and the J gene lost 0 bases, with 43 bases spanning the gap. CDR3 length: 23 residues. The CDR3 DNA reads as TGTGCCATTAAGGGAGTCTTCCTACTTCCTTACTGGGGGACCTCGTCGTACACCGATAAACTCATCTTT. This sequence encodes CAIKGVFLLPYWGTSSYTDKLIF.

This clone has more than one count but fewer than ten. CDR3 nucleotides: TGTGCTCTTGGACTTCTCCCTCAATGGGGGATAATGATAACCGATAAACTCATCTTT. This sequence encodes CALGLLPQWGIMITDKLIF. The gene calls are TRDV1 and TRDJ1, with TRDD3 identical over 9 bases. The J gene is absent in TCRdb and was assigned here via DNA matching to germline. Per germline, CDR1 TSWWSYY and CDR2 QGS. The CDR3 sequence is 19 residues long. The ends lost 6 bases at V and 2 bases at J; junction bases unmatched: 19.

This clone was seen repeatedly, ten times or more. This likely reflects a read error, since a far larger clone is one base away. Other DNA sequences from this sample encode an identical CDR3 as well. V gene TRDV2 combines with J gene TRDJ1; no clear D gene. This CDR3 has 19 residues. Germline loops: CDR1 GEAIGNYY, CDR2 EKD. The CDR3 sequence is CACDQIGTGWDSDTDKLIF. For the CDR3, the DNA is TGCGCCTGTGACCAGATCGGTACAGGGTGGGACTCGGACACCGATAAACTCATCTTT.

The sample holds a few counts of this clone. The protein given by TCRdb reflects a much larger clone and differs at residue 11 from this DNA's translation, likely from a read error; the protein shown is the DNA's translation. The gene calls are TRDV1 and TRDJ1; TRDD3 might be the D (5 bases). Since TCRdb gives no J gene, matching the DNA to germline was used here to assign it. V was clipped by 1 base and J by 0 bases, with 27 bases between them. Germline V gives CDR1 TSWWSYY, CDR2 QGS. CDR3 length equals 21 residues. CDR3 coding DNA: TGTGCTCTTGGGGAACACCTCGCGGGCACTGAGGGATCCCTGTACACCGATAAACTCATCTTT. It codes for CALGEHLAGTEGSLYTDKLIF.

The table lists this clone with a few counts. Translating this DNA gives a protein that differs at residue 16 from the TCRdb one, which belongs to a much larger clone; a read error is likely, and the protein shown is this translation. This sequence joins TRDV3 and TRDJ1; 7 nucleotides line up with TRDD2. This CDR3 has 17 amino acids. Germline values: CDR1 TVYSNPD, CDR2 GDNSRS (reference sequence). DNA for the CDR3: TGTGCCTCTAGGCTTCCTAGCTCAATACTTGAGACCGATAAACTCACCTTT. Translation gives CASRLPSSILETDKLTF.

This clone has a handful of counts. The protein recorded in TCRdb matches a much larger clone and deviates from this DNA's translation at residue 15, suggesting a read error; the protein here is obtained by translating the DNA. V is TRDV1 and J is TRDJ1, with 7 bases identical to TRDD3. The CDR3 covers 18 residues. Germline-derived CDR1 and CDR2 are TSWWSYY and QGS. The CDR3 loop reads CALGELDGILPYTDRLIF. The CDR3 DNA is TGTGCTCTTGGGGAACTAGATGGGATACTTCCGTACACCGATAGACTCATCTTT.